The present T cell receptor (beta chain) was sequenced within a study of Ad26.COV2.S vaccination and SARS-CoV-2 variants. As concerns this clone: Its target is not known.

Germline CDR1 is KGHSH and CDR2 is LQKENI. Trimming left V 0 bases short and J 3 bases short, with 8 bases between. The length of the CDR3 is 15 residues. Study outcomes and limitations: Quantification of TCR breadth and depth may have yielded underestimates of total T cell responses.

The data were produced by immunoSEQ multiplex PCR, yet TCRdb's version contains in-frame clones alone and is incomplete. This table has about 350,000 clones, roughly nine tenths appearing once. The chain combines TRBV18 with TRBJ1-4, with D possibly TRBD1 on 5 matching bases. This TCR was recovered from a human donor who had recovered from COVID-19. Specimen: peripheral blood, collected after recovery from COVID-19. CDR3 sequence reads: CASSPPGQPNEKLFF. In DNA form, the CDR3 reads TGTGCCAGCTCACCACCGGGGCAGCCTAATGAAAAACTGTTTTTT.